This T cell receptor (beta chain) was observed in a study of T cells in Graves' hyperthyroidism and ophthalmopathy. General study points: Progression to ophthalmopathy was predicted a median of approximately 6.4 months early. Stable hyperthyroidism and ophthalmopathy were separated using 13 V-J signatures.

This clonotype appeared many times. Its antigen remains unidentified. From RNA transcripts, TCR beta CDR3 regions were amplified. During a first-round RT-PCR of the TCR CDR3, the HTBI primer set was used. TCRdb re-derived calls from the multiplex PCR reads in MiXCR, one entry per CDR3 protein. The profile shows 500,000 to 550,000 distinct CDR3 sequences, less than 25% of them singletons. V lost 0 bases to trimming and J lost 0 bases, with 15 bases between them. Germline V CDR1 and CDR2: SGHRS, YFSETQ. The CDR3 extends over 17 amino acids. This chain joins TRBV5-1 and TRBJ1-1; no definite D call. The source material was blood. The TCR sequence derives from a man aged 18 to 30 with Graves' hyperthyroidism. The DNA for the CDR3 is TGCGCCAGCAGCTTGGCCTTGCGGACTATAATGAACACTGAAGCTTTCTTT. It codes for CASSLALRTIMNTEAFF.